This T cell receptor beta chain is drawn from a study of blood T cell repertoires in COVID-19 (dated by TCRdb to the early 2020s). About the study as a whole: Collaborator samples came from the United States, Italy and Spain and covered acute and convalescent phases of COVID-19. The prospective study material was composed of cDNA or gDNA derived from T cells, B-cell-depleted T cells, or PBMCs. Deeply sampled blood TCRbeta repertoires from subjects exposed to, actively infected with, or recovered from COVID-19 were included in the dataset. The repertoires were released in a freely available public database intended as a resource for research on the immune response to SARS-CoV-2. Samples were obtained from the ongoing ImmuneRACE study (first 160 participants) and from 1,000 to 1,500 subjects provided by 6 global collaborators. A de-identified subject ID, COVID-19 status, age in years and sex were almost always included in the sample metadata. Where available, HLA class I and class II types were obtained from metadata supplied by the sample provider rather than from assay-based typing.

What the authors observed across the whole study: How much clinical and demographic metadata was included differed by source and by participant, and the metadata was provided uncurated.

Details on this clone: Its antigen specificity is not known. Per-base quality was not reported, and no clone a single base away is much larger than it.

Participants in the prospective study were enrolled through a virtual design, were aged about 18 to 90 years, and lived in roughly 24 United States geographic areas. Cohort assignment in the prospective study relied on participant-reported clinical history from a screening survey and a study questionnaire. In the prospective study, mobile phlebotomists collected whole blood, serum and a nasopharyngeal or oropharyngeal swab from each participant. Participants in the prospective study had the option to provide additional blood draws and questionnaires over a roughly 2-month period. Prospective study blood samples were shipped either frozen or at room temperature before DNA extraction. The immunoSEQ Assay, a bias-controlled multiplex PCR, was used to amplify TCRbeta CDR3 regions from genomic DNA. The authors' analysis ran thus. Within the assay, amplification of reference gene primers was used to estimate how many nucleated cells each sample contained. To quantify the absolute abundance of each unique TCRbeta CDR3 rearrangement, sequence reads were collapsed and filtered. For each sample, productive Simpson clonality was calculated by taking the square root of Simpson's diversity index across productive rearrangements. TCRdb provides this immuneACCESS table in a form limited to in-frame rearrangements. Some clones are lacking; in checked studies, under half of them reflect an unresolved V gene, and why the rest are absent is not known. V, J and clone size were drawn from that table, and D and trimming were deduced from the DNA. The sample table holds over 350,000 clones, of which 70% to 90% were seen once. The top ten constitute nearly 2% of the sample.

The V end loses 5 bases and the J end loses 8 bases, and a stretch of 9 bases separates them. The CDR3 sequence holds 12 residues, the cysteine and phenylalanine included. Left in the record is the CDR3 DNA by itself, 36 bases read in frame from the first base. CDR1 SNHLY and CDR2 FYNNEI were looked up in the germline V gene. In this chain, TRBV2 is recombined with TRBJ1-4, with a weak D call of TRBD1 (6 bases match). The sample consisted of PBMCs or T cells enriched from blood (not recorded which). The source of this sequence is a woman aged 18-30 years with acute COVID-19. The CDR3 reads as follows: CASSRTEEKLFF. The DNA reads TGTGCCAGCAGTCGGACAGAAGAAAAACTGTTTTTT.